The 16 T cell receptor beta chains reported below all come from one sample, sequenced in a study of beta chain features in type 1 diabetes. Antigens for these TCRs are unknown. Study observations and caveats: A moderate, significant TCRB CDR3 shortening appeared in type 1 diabetes across four CD4+ subsets.

Every bit of the isolated RNA underwent reverse transcription, so sequencing read expressed TCRB transcripts. The table came from immunoSEQ multiplex PCR; TCRdb's copy has only in-frame clones and leaves some out. The repertoire has 300,000 to 450,000 clones, over 9% of them found once; the top ten carry less than 0.65%. Sequencing was carried out using central memory CD4+ T cells from blood. These receptors originate from a young man with type 1 diabetes.

Here the CDR3 reads CASSLRQGATEAFF. CDR3 nucleotide sequence: TGTGCCAGCAGCTTGAGACAGGGGGCCACTGAAGCTTTCTTT. The chain carries TRBV11-1 and TRBJ1-1, with TRBD1 matching 10 bases. Germline assignment: CDR1 SGHAT and CDR2 FQDESV (reference sequence). V trimming: 3 bases; J trimming: 4 bases; junction bases outside the gene matches: 2. CDR3 length: 14 amino acids.

This clone was seen a few times. The rearrangement joins TRBV13 to TRBJ2-3; the match to TRBD2 covers 7 bases. The CDR3 sequence is 13 residues long. V gave up 1 base and J gave up 12 bases; unmatched junction bases: 7. CDR1 is PRHDT and CDR2 is FYEKMQ in the germline V gene (reference sequence). Here the CDR3 reads CASSLEASGPQYF. The CDR3 DNA reads as TGTGCCAGCAGCTTAGAGGCTAGCGGACCACAGTATTTT.

The chain is built from TRBV19 and TRBJ1-1; no definite D call. V gave up 6 bases and J gave up 7 bases, with 18 bases separating them. Germline V gives CDR1 LNHDA, CDR2 SQIVND (reference sequence). There are 14 residues in the CDR3. This CDR3 reads CASRIVGNIGEAFF. The CDR3 DNA sequence: TGTGCCAGTAGAATCGTGGGGAATATTGGTGAAGCTTTCTTT.

The rearrangement uses TRBV10-1 and TRBJ2-3; D perhaps matches TRBD2 (6 bases). CDR3 length: 16 amino acids. Trimming removed 0 bases from V and 2 bases from J, with 12 bases in between. Germline V gene sequence: CDR1 WNHNN, CDR2 SYGVQD (reference sequence). CDR3: CASSESGGKNTDTQYF. Here the CDR3 DNA reads TGCGCCAGCAGTGAGTCGGGGGGAAAAAACACAGATACGCAGTATTTT.

This chain connects TRBV20-1 to TRBJ1-5; D call uncertain. The germline V and J ends were trimmed by 3 bases and 9 bases, with 9 bases remaining between them. The CDR3 consists of 11 residues. Germline CDR1 and CDR2: DFQATT and SNEGSKA (reference sequence). CDR3: CSASPSGPQHF. In DNA, the CDR3 is TGCAGTGCTAGCCCGTCGGGGCCCCAGCATTTT.

This sequence joins TRBV11-2 and TRBJ2-7, with TRBD1 as a possible D gene (6 bases). The CDR3 contains 12 residues. The V and J ends lost 3 bases and 8 bases respectively, with 11 bases between them. Germline values: CDR1 SGHAT, CDR2 FQNNGV. DNA of the CDR3: TGTGCCAGCAGCTTTAACCGGGACAAGCAGTACTTC. Residues: CASSFNRDKQYF.

This clone was seen ten or more times. This chain joins TRBV28 and TRBJ2-7; 7 bases line up with TRBD2. This CDR3 spans 12 amino acids. In germline, CDR1 is MDHEN, CDR2 SYDVKM. The V segment lost 6 bases and the J segment 12 bases; nucleotides outside the gene matches: 11. CDR3 region: CASSGNLGEGYF. The CDR3 bases are TGTGCCAGCAGCGGCAACCTCGGGGAGGGGTACTTC.

The V call is TRBV2, the J call TRBJ1-2, with TRBD1 identical over 11 bases. This CDR3 has 15 residues. V shed 8 bases and J 2 bases; nucleotides not matched to a gene: 7. Germline V gene lookup returns CDR1 SNHLY and CDR2 FYNNEI. The CDR3 bases are TGTGCCAGCGCGGACAGGGGGCGGGAAAACTATGGCTACACCTTC. Residues: CASADRGRENYGYTF.

This rearrangement joins TRBV6-5 to TRBJ2-1; TRBD2 might be the D (5 bases). The germline V and J ends were trimmed by 4 bases and 2 bases, with 9 bases remaining between them. This CDR3 comprises 14 residues. Per the germline V gene, CDR1 is MNHEY and CDR2 is SVGAGI. The chain's CDR3 is CASSSAGPYNEQFF. For the CDR3, the DNA is TGTGCCAGCAGTTCGGCGGGCCCCTACAATGAGCAGTTCTTC.

The chain's CDR3 is CASSPEPGQGSYEQYF. The CDR3 DNA is TGTGCCAGCAGCCCCGAACCGGGACAGGGCTCCTACGAGCAGTACTTC. The chain has TRBV5-4 and TRBJ2-5; TRBD1 matches at 9 bases. The end of the DNA fits TRBJ2-7 better, so the J call may be wrong. The CDR3 has 16 residues. Germline values: CDR1 SGHNT, CDR2 YYREEE (reference sequence).

This clone appeared many times. This rearrangement joins TRBV6-6 to TRBJ2-1; 8 nucleotides agree with TRBD1. Looked up from germline, CDR1 is MNHNY and CDR2 is SVGAGI (reference sequence). CDR3 length equals 16 residues. Unmatched junction bases numbered 10, after V lost 2 bases and J lost 7 bases. The CDR3: CASSYGFGQGINEQFF. The CDR3 nucleotides are TGTGCCAGCAGTTACGGGTTCGGACAGGGAATAAATGAGCAGTTCTTC.

The rearrangement joins TRBV27 to TRBJ2-3, with 7 nucleotides matching TRBD2. Trimming cost V 3 bases and J 3 bases; bases outside gene matches: 12. The CDR3 has 17 amino acids. The germline V gene has CDR1 MNHEY and CDR2 SMNVEV (reference sequence). The CDR3, as DNA: TGTGCCAGCAGTTTGGGTTTAAGGGCGGGAGTGACAGATACGCAGTATTTT. As protein: CASSLGLRAGVTDTQYF.

For this clone: It may be a read error: a sequence one base away is much more abundant. CDR3 region: CASSSTGGADTQYF. In nucleotides, the CDR3 is TGTGCCAGCAGCTCAACAGGGGGCGCAGATACGCAGTATTTT. The V call is TRBV4-2, the J call TRBJ2-3; 9 bases are a match to TRBD1. The CDR3 contains 14 residues. Germline loops: CDR1 LGHNA, CDR2 YNFKEQ. The J segment lost 4 bases and the V segment lost 5 bases, leaving 4 bases of the junction unmatched.

This chain uses TRBV9 with TRBJ1-5; D unresolved. This CDR3 is built from 14 residues. Trimming pared 2 bases from V and 0 bases from J, leaving 6 bases between. Germline assignment: CDR1 SGDLS and CDR2 YYNGEE. This CDR3 is CASSVGNSNQPQHF. CDR3 nucleotide sequence: TGTGCCAGCAGCGTCGGTAATAGCAATCAGCCCCAGCATTTT.

This chain uses TRBV7-9 with TRBJ1-2, with D perhaps TRBD1 (5 bases). V lost 3 bases and J lost 4, with 24 bases in between. There are 18 residues in the CDR3. From germline, CDR1 is SEHNR and CDR2 FQNEAQ (reference sequence). DNA for the CDR3: TGTGCCAGCAGCTTTTCCACCCCGGGACGGTTCGGTCCCTATGGCTACACCTTC. It is translated as CASSFSTPGRFGPYGYTF.

The table lists this clone with a few counts. The chain is built from TRBV29-1 and TRBJ2-7; D is ambiguous. Germline V gene sequence: CDR1 SQVTM, CDR2 ANQGSEA. The CDR3 loop spans 13 amino acids. Trimming cost V 2 bases and J 2 bases, with 10 bases left between them. CDR3 residues: CSVESGVTYEQYF. As DNA, the CDR3 is TGCAGCGTTGAAAGTGGTGTGACCTACGAGCAGTACTTC.